These 27 T cell receptor beta chains share one sample of origin, sequenced in a study of blood T cells in healthy people across ages. With a J-beta primer mix and a sample-barcoded 5' primer, a second PCR ran 7 to 11 cycles. MiXCR, applied by TCRdb to the 5' RACE reads, yields one record per CDR3 protein. The sample holds over 1,500,000 distinct CDR3 sequences, less than 50% seen once. Sample: blood. The receptors were gathered from a woman aged 35 to 49 in good health.

This clonotype was observed a few times. This sequence joins TRBV4-2 and TRBJ1-4, with a weak D call TRBD1 (6 bases). Trimming took off 5 bases at V and 0 bases at J, with 13 bases between the two ends. The germline gives CDR1 LGHNA, CDR2 YNFKEQ. The CDR3 loop spans 16 amino acids. CDR3 sequence: CASSARDTSTNEKLFF. The CDR3 region has the DNA TGTGCCAGCAGCGCAAGGGACACCTCAACTAATGAAAAACTGTTTTTT.

This clonotype was seen only a few times. The rearrangement uses TRBV12-3 or TRBV12-4 and TRBJ2-1, with 12 bases matching TRBD1. The junction had 7 bases not matched to a gene; V was cut back by 5 bases and J by 8 bases. This CDR3 comprises 15 residues. The CDR3 DNA follows: TGTGCCAGCAGTGACCGGGACAGGGGGCGCGATGAGCAGTTCTTC. Protein product: CASSDRDRGRDEQFF.

J is TRBJ2-6 and V is TRBV4-3; TRBD1 aligns across 7 bases. V dropped 3 bases and J dropped 0; count of bases not matched to a gene: 5. The CDR3 sequence is 17 residues long. Germline-derived CDR1 and CDR2 are LGHNA and YSLEER. The CDR3 reads CASSQKPGGSGANVLTF. The CDR3 DNA follows: TGCGCCAGCAGCCAGAAGCCAGGGGGCTCTGGGGCCAACGTCCTGACTTTC.

The chain uses TRBV9 and TRBJ2-1; 11 nucleotides align to TRBD2. V shed 1 base, J shed 2 bases, and the junction held 5 bases outside the gene matches. Germline assignment: CDR1 SGDLS and CDR2 YYNGEE. This CDR3 contains 17 residues. The CDR3 protein is CASSVRGSGGAYNEQFF. The CDR3 nucleotides read TGTGCCAGCAGCGTAAGAGGTAGCGGGGGGGCCTACAATGAGCAGTTCTTC.

The chain links TRBV6-5 to TRBJ2-5, with 12 bases identical to TRBD2. Germline V lookup: CDR1 MNHEY, CDR2 SVGAGI. CDR3 length: 16 residues. Trimming removed 2 bases from V and 11 bases from J; junction bases left unmatched: 12. CDR3 DNA sequence: TGTGCCAGCAGTTACCCTAGCGGGGGGGCGGTATATGAGCAGTACTTC. Its translation is CASSYPSGGAVYEQYF.

The sample holds a few counts of this clonotype. The V and J genes are TRBV10-3 and TRBJ2-4, with D tentatively TRBD1 or TRBD2 (6 bases each). The J call could be wrong; TRBJ2-7 is a better fit for the DNA end. CDR1 and CDR2 from the germline V gene are ENHRY and SYGVKD. This CDR3 region has 14 residues. The CDR3 coding sequence is TGTGCCATCAGTGGTCTCGGGGGCCTGTACGAGCAGTACTTC. This gives the protein CAISGLGGLYEQYF.

This clonotype was counted between two and nine times. In DNA form, the CDR3 reads TGTGCCAGCAGTACCAGGGGGCGAACTGAAGCTTTCTTT. Amino acids: CASSTRGRTEAFF. The rearrangement joins TRBV12-3 or TRBV12-4 to TRBJ1-1, with TRBD1 matching over 8 bases. Trimming cost V 5 bases and J 5 bases; bases outside gene matches: 4. The CDR3 totals 13 residues.

The chain carries TRBV7-8 and TRBJ1-2, with D perhaps TRBD1 (5 bases). V was cut by 8 bases and J by 5 bases, with 15 bases left in between. The V gene's germline CDR1 is SGHVS and CDR2 FQNEAQ. This CDR3 has 13 residues. The CDR3 bases are TGTGCCAGCGGCCCAAACGGGGGTTATGGCTACACCTTC. Residues: CASGPNGGYGYTF.

V gene TRBV18 combines with J gene TRBJ2-3; 11 bases fit TRBD2. This CDR3 is built from 19 residues. Germline assignment: CDR1 KGHSH and CDR2 LQKENI. After removal of 3 bases from V and 0 bases from J, the junction contained 11 bases not matched to a gene. CDR3 protein: CASSPLGIAGGRSTDTQYF. The DNA of the CDR3 is TGTGCCAGCTCACCGCTGGGGATAGCGGGGGGGCGAAGCACAGATACGCAGTATTTT. Drawing the rest from reference TRBV18 and TRBJ2-3, the complete variable domain is NAGVMQNPRHLVRRRGQEARLRCSPMKGHSHVYWYRQLPEEGLKFMVYLQKENIIDESGMPKERFSAEFPKEGPSILRIQQVVRGDSAAYFCASSPLGIAGGRSTDTQYFGPGTRLTVL.

The chain couples TRBV20-1 to TRBJ2-1; a possible D gene is TRBD2 (5 bases). The germline gives CDR1 DFQATT, CDR2 SNEGSKA (reference sequence). Trimming stripped 3 bases from V and 8 bases from J, with 17 bases between. The CDR3 length is 14 residues. The DNA of the CDR3 is TGCAGTGCTAGTTCTGGCAGGACGCGGGATGAGCAGTTCTTC. It yields the protein CSASSGRTRDEQFF.

This clonotype was counted a few times. The chain is built from TRBV6-1 and TRBJ1-4, with 7 bases that match TRBD1. The CDR3 sequence is 15 residues long. V shed 6 bases, J shed 5 bases, and the junction held 9 bases outside the gene matches. Germline assignment: CDR1 MNHNS and CDR2 SASEGT. CDR3: CASSLDRAKNEKLFF. The CDR3 nucleotides read TGTGCCAGCAGCCTCGACAGGGCTAAGAATGAAAAACTGTTTTTT.

This clonotype occurred a few times. The CDR3 coding sequence is TGTGCCAGCTCCGGCGGACAGGGAGGTGAAAAACTGTTTTTT. It yields the protein CASSGGQGGEKLFF. The genes are TRBV6-6 and TRBJ1-4, with 8 bases aligning to TRBD1. The V gene's germline CDR1 is MNHNY and CDR2 SVGAGI (reference sequence). There are 14 residues in the CDR3. J lost 7 bases, V lost 8 bases, and 9 bases had no gene match.

This clonotype was seen ten or more times. J is TRBJ2-1 and V is TRBV12-3 or TRBV12-4; D ambiguous. The CDR3 totals 13 residues. Trimming left V 2 bases short and J 4 bases short, with 6 bases between. CDR3 in amino acids: CASSLTEYNEQFF. CDR3 nucleotides: TGTGCCAGCAGTTTAACAGAGTACAATGAGCAGTTCTTC.

This chain joins TRBV4-2 and TRBJ2-1; D gene uncertain. The CDR3 runs 17 residues. The germline V gene encodes CDR1 LGHNA and CDR2 YNFKEQ. V was pared by 0 bases and J by 3 bases, with 15 bases between. DNA for the CDR3: TGTGCCAGCAGCCAAGATCTATCCGGGTCCAACTACAATGAGCAGTTCTTC. It is translated as CASSQDLSGSNYNEQFF.

This clonotype has just a few counts. J is TRBJ1-2 and V is TRBV7-2; no clear D. The CDR3 contains 14 residues. CDR1 is SGHTA, CDR2 FQGNSA, per germline. Trimming shortened V by 0 bases and J by 6 bases, and 11 bases separated the two germline ends. DNA of the CDR3: TGTGCCAGCAGCTTAGCAGGCTTTCAGGATGGCTACACCTTC. Amino acids: CASSLAGFQDGYTF.

This rearrangement joins TRBV4-2 to TRBJ1-4; TRBD1 aligns across 8 bases. Trimming cost V 0 bases and J 0 bases; bases outside gene matches: 9. CDR3 length: 19 residues. Germline V gives CDR1 LGHNA, CDR2 YNFKEQ. CDR3 DNA sequence: TGTGCCAGCAGCCAAGAGTTCCAGGGGGCCGGGGCAACTAATGAAAAACTGTTTTTT. It codes for CASSQEFQGAGATNEKLFF.

The V gene is TRBV20-1, the J gene TRBJ1-2, with D tentatively TRBD1 (6 bases). Germline lookup yields CDR1 DFQATT and CDR2 SNEGSKA (reference sequence). With 2 bases removed from V and 3 bases from J, the gap between germline ends came to 16 bases. The CDR3 runs to 15 residues. The CDR3 coding sequence is TGCAGTGCTAGACGGGGGCCTCCTTCTGACTATGGCTACACCTTC. Amino acids: CSARRGPPSDYGYTF.

The chain carries TRBV2 and TRBJ2-5; possibly TRBD1 or TRBD2 for D (5 bases each). The V and J ends lost 1 base and 5 bases respectively, with 8 bases between them. The CDR3 has 13 amino acids. CDR1 SNHLY and CDR2 FYNNEI come from the germline V gene. The CDR3 spells CASSEGGTETQYF. In DNA, the CDR3 is TGTGCCAGCAGTGAAGGAGGGACGGAGACCCAGTACTTC.

The chain employs TRBV4-1 and TRBJ1-5, with TRBD1 identical over 11 bases. V lost 2 bases, J lost 3 bases, and 3 bases stayed unmatched. The CDR3 runs 16 residues. Germline loops: CDR1 MGHRA, CDR2 YSYEKL. The CDR3 loop is CASSQKGQGDNQPQHF. DNA of the CDR3: TGCGCCAGCAGCCAAAAGGGACAGGGGGACAATCAGCCCCAGCATTTT.

This clonotype has only a few counts. The chain recombines TRBV7-2 with TRBJ2-1, with D maybe TRBD2 (6 bases). Germline assignment: CDR1 SGHTA and CDR2 FQGNSA. V lost 0 bases, J lost 4 bases, and 13 bases lay in between. The CDR3 is 16 amino acids. CDR3: CASSLAGTRTYNEQFF. The CDR3 region has the DNA TGTGCCAGCAGCTTAGCAGGGACTCGAACATACAATGAGCAGTTCTTC. Based on the CDR3 plus reference TRBV7-2 and TRBJ2-1, the full variable domain is GAGVSQSPSNKVTEKGKDVELRCDPISGHTALYWYRQSLGQGLEFLIYFQGNSAPDKSGLPSDRFSAERTGGSVSTLTIQRTQQEDSAVYLCASSLAGTRTYNEQFFGPGTRLTVL.

This chain links TRBV20-1 with TRBJ2-5, with D uncertain. Looked up from germline, CDR1 is DFQATT and CDR2 is SNEGSKA (reference sequence). The CDR3 has 14 amino acids. V was cut by 0 bases and J by 3 bases, with 11 bases left in between. The CDR3 DNA reads TGCAGTGCTAGAGATCGGTTAGTTGAAGAGACCCAGTACTTC. Amino acids: CSARDRLVEETQYF.

V gene TRBV15 combines with J gene TRBJ2-5, with 7 bases lining up with TRBD1. The CDR3 consists of 14 residues. Trimming removed 0 bases from V and 9 bases from J; junction bases left unmatched: 7. Germline CDR1 reads LNHNV; CDR2 reads YYDKDF (reference sequence). CDR3 region: CATSRDRGGWSQYF. The DNA of the CDR3 is TGTGCCACCAGCAGAGATCGAGGGGGCTGGTCCCAGTACTTC.

This chain links TRBV20-1 with TRBJ2-5; unclear D gene. V was shortened by 5 bases and J by 11 bases, with 33 bases between the two germline ends. Germline V lookup: CDR1 DFQATT, CDR2 SNEGSKA (reference sequence). The CDR3 runs to 17 residues. Written as DNA, the CDR3 is TGCAGTGCTCCACATCTCGTCAGCAGTAACTCCTACAATGAGCAGTACTTC. This codes for CSAPHLVSSNSYNEQYF.

This sequence joins TRBV5-1 and TRBJ2-1; 9 bases agree with TRBD2. J was trimmed by 8 bases and V by 0 bases; bases with no gene match: 15. There are 18 residues in the CDR3. The germline V gene encodes CDR1 SGHRS and CDR2 YFSETQ. In DNA form, the CDR3 reads TGCGCCAGCAGCTTGGTAGGAATGGTGGGACTAGCTGGAGATGAGCAGTTCTTC. It translates to CASSLVGMVGLAGDEQFF.

This chain links TRBV6-5 with TRBJ2-3; D unclear. This CDR3 spans 11 amino acids. With 9 bases removed from V and 7 bases from J, the gap between germline ends came to 11 bases. Germline CDR1 MNHEY, CDR2 SVGAGI. Here the CDR3 reads CASVLGNTQYF. CDR3 sequence (DNA): TGTGCCAGTGTTCTTGGGAATACGCAGTATTTT.

The V gene is TRBV10-3, the J gene TRBJ2-3; 8 nucleotides align to TRBD2. The junction had 6 bases not matched to a gene; V was cut back by 0 bases and J by 4 bases. Germline V gene sequence: CDR1 ENHRY, CDR2 SYGVKD. This CDR3 is 16 amino acids long. The CDR3 is CAISESIRGGPDTQYF. Written as DNA, the CDR3 is TGTGCCATCAGTGAGTCGATTCGGGGGGGGCCAGATACGCAGTATTTT.

The genes are TRBV27 and TRBJ2-7; D is unresolved. V was shortened by 2 bases and J by 2 bases, with 10 bases between the two germline ends. The CDR3 spans 14 residues. Germline lookup yields CDR1 MNHEY and CDR2 SMNVEV (reference sequence). CDR3 residues: CASSLKIFPYEQYF. The DNA of the CDR3 is TGTGCCAGCAGTTTAAAGATTTTCCCCTACGAGCAGTACTTC.